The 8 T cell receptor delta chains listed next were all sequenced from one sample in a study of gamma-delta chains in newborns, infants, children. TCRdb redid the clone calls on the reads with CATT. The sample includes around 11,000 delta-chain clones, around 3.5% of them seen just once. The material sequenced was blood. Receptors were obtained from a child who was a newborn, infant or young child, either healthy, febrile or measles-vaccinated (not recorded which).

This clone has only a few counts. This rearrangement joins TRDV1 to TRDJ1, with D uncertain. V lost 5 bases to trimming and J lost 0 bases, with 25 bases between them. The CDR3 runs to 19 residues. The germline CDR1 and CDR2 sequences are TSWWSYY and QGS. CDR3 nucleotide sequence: TGTGCTCTTGGGAAGGACCCTCCCCCCGACTCAGGGTACACCGATAAACTCATCTTT. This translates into CALGKDPPPDSGYTDKLIF.

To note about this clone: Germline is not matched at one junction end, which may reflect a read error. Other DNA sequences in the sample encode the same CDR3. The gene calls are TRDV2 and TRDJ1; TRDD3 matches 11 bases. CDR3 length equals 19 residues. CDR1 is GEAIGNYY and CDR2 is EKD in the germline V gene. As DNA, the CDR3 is TGTGCCTGCGACACCATCGCTGGGGGATACATTGATTACACCGATAAACTCATCTTT. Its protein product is CACDTIAGGYIDYTDKLIF.

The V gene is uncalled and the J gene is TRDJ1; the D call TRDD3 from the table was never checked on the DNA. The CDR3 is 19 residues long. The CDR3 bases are TGTGCTCTTGGGGACTCTTCTCATAGTACTGGGGATCCCCATTACCCACTCATCTTT. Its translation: CALGDSSHSTGDPHYPLIF.

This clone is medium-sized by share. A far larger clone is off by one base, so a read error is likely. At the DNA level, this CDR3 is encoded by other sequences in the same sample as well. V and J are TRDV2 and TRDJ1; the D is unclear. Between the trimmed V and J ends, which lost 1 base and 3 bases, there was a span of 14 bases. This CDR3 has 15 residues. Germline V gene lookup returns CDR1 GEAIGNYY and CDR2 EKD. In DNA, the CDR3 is TGTGCCTGTGACACGATCGGGAGAAGGGCCGATAAACTCATCTTT. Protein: CACDTIGRRADKLIF.

DNA of the CDR3: TGTGCTCTTGGGGAACTCGGACTTCCTACCCTCCCCACTGAAGGGATACGGCTGGTCTTGTACACCGATAAACTCATCTTT. It specifies CALGELGLPTLPTEGIRLVLYTDKLIF. The chain joins TRDV1 to TRDJ1, with D perhaps TRDD2 or TRDD3 (8 bases each). TCRdb carries no J gene annotation; the J gene was assigned here by matching the DNA with germline. The V and J ends lost 0 bases and 0 bases respectively, with 44 bases between them. Per the germline V gene, CDR1 is TSWWSYY and CDR2 is QGS. The CDR3 has 27 residues.

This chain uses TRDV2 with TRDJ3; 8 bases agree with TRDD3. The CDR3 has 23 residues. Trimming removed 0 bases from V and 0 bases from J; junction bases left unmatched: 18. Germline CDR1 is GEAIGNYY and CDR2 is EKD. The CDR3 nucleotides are TGTGCCTGTGACACCGGAGGGAATCACTGGGGGTTATTCAGCTCCTGGGACACCCGACAGATGTTTTTC. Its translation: CACDTGGNHWGLFSSWDTRQMFF.

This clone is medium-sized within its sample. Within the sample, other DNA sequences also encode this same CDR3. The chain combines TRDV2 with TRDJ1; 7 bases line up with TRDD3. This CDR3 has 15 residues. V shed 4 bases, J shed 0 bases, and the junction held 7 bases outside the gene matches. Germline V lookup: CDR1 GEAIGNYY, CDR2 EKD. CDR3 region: CACDGLGSHTDKLIF. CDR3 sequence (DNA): TGTGCCTGTGATGGACTGGGGAGCCACACCGATAAACTCATCTTT.

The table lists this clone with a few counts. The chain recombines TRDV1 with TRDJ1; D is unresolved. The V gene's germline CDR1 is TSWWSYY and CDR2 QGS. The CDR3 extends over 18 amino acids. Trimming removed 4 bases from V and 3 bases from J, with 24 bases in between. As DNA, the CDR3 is TGTGCTCTTGGGGGACCTAATCCCATCACGTTTTACGCCGATAAACTCATCTTT. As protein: CALGGPNPITFYADKLIF.